Here is one TCR beta chain with its context. Genomic DNA from each subset was divided evenly over several immunoSEQ plates. TCRdb's table, derived via immunoSEQ multiplex PCR, lists solely in-frame clones and lacks some. The sample includes 2 million to 2.5 million clones, roughly 92% of them seen just once. This sample stems from a study of shared clonotypes between healthy human individuals. V lost 2 bases to trimming and J lost 7 bases; unmatched junction nucleotides: 8. CDR3 length: 14 residues. Looked up from germline, CDR1 is MNHNY and CDR2 is SVGAGI (reference sequence). The specimen was naive CD4+ T cells from PBMCs. As to subset: CD45RA+ positively selected. This TCR was sampled from a man between 18 and 35 years old in good health. Some clones in this sample may be carry-over from other donors' samples. The chain joins TRBV6-6 to TRBJ2-7; 7 nucleotides match TRBD1. The CDR3 here is CASSYRQGPVEQYF. The CDR3 coding sequence is TGTGCCAGCAGTTACCGACAGGGCCCCGTGGAGCAGTACTTC.